Listed below are T cell receptor beta chains from one sample, sequenced in a study of CD8 T cells in Susac syndrome. MiXCR, run by TCRdb on the immunoSEQ multiplex PCR reads, gives a single entry per CDR3 protein. There are around 80,000 distinct CDR3 sequences in the sample; 94% occur only once, and about 0.52% lies in the top ten. The sequenced sample was CD8+ T cells from PBMCs. The receptors derive from a human donor with Susac syndrome. Both conserved end residues are part of each CDR3. D genes are given only for firm matches. The size entry is marked missing in some rows and otherwise reads once, few, many or a size class.

d_gene: TRBD1; v_gene: TRBV7-8; abundance: NA; j_gene: TRBJ1-6; CDR3aa: CASSVDRVRSPLHF; CDR3nt: TGTGCCAGCAGCGTCGACAGGGTACGTTCACCCCTCCACTTT
d_gene: NA; v_gene: TRBV20-1; abundance: NA; j_gene: TRBJ2-7; CDR3aa: CSAIRGPTYEQYF; CDR3nt: TGCAGTGCCATCAGGGGACCCACCTACGAGCAGTACTTC
d_gene: TRBD2; v_gene: TRBV6-5; abundance: NA; j_gene: TRBJ2-7; CDR3aa: CASSYTTSGSHEQYF; CDR3nt: TGTGCCAGCAGTTACACCACTAGCGGATCTCACGAGCAGTACTTC
d_gene: NA; v_gene: TRBV9; abundance: NA; j_gene: TRBJ2-1; CDR3aa: CASSSRGGEQFF; CDR3nt: TGTGCCAGCAGCTCCAGGGGTGGGGAGCAGTTCTTC
d_gene: NA; v_gene: TRBV29-1; abundance: NA; j_gene: TRBJ2-3; CDR3aa: CSARSWAGATDTQYF; CDR3nt: TGCAGCGCTAGATCATGGGCGGGGGCCACAGATACGCAGTATTTT
d_gene: NA; v_gene: TRBV5-8; abundance: NA; j_gene: TRBJ1-1; CDR3aa: CASSLTSTENTEAFF; CDR3nt: TGTGCCAGCAGCTTGACGTCCACGGAAAACACTGAAGCTTTCTTT
d_gene: NA; v_gene: TRBV27; abundance: NA; j_gene: TRBJ1-1; CDR3aa: CASSSGGGGTEAFF; CDR3nt: TGTGCCAGCAGCTCGGGAGGCGGGGGCACTGAAGCTTTCTTT
d_gene: NA; v_gene: TRBV4-3; abundance: NA; j_gene: TRBJ1-5; CDR3aa: CASSQDPWKPQHF; CDR3nt: TGCGCCAGCAGCCAAGATCCTTGGAAGCCCCAGCATTTT
d_gene: NA; v_gene: TRBV6-1; abundance: NA; j_gene: TRBJ2-1; CDR3aa: CASVEGYRQFF; CDR3nt: TGTGCCAGCGTTGAGGGCTACCGCCAGTTCTTC
d_gene: TRBD1; v_gene: TRBV7-9; abundance: once; j_gene: TRBJ1-2; CDR3aa: CASYPTGGIDWDGYTF; CDR3nt: TGTGCCAGCTACCCGACAGGGGGCATTGATTGGGATGGCTACACCTTC
d_gene: NA; v_gene: TRBV30; abundance: NA; j_gene: TRBJ1-2; CDR3aa: CAWIGGGRSGYTF; CDR3nt: TGTGCCTGGATAGGCGGCGGGAGGAGCGGCTACACCTTC
d_gene: NA; v_gene: TRBV6-2/TRBV6-3; abundance: NA; j_gene: TRBJ2-3; CDR3aa: CASSYADTQYF; CDR3nt: TGTGCCAGCAGTTATGCAGATACGCAGTATTTT
d_gene: TRBD1; v_gene: TRBV29-1; abundance: NA; j_gene: TRBJ2-7; CDR3aa: CSAGQGAEQYF; CDR3nt: TGCAGCGCGGGACAGGGGGCCGAGCAGTACTTC
d_gene: NA; v_gene: TRBV24-1; abundance: NA; j_gene: TRBJ2-1; CDR3aa: CATAHYNEQFF; CDR3nt: TGTGCCACCGCTCATTACAATGAGCAGTTCTTC
d_gene: NA; v_gene: TRBV2; abundance: NA; j_gene: TRBJ2-7; CDR3aa: CASNDWLLEQYF; CDR3nt: TGTGCCAGCAACGACTGGCTTCTAGAGCAGTACTTC
d_gene: TRBD1; v_gene: TRBV5-6; abundance: NA; j_gene: TRBJ2-5; CDR3aa: CASSPSTGGETQYF; CDR3nt: TGTGCCAGCAGCCCCTCGACAGGGGGGGAGACCCAGTACTTC
d_gene: NA; v_gene: TRBV7-6; abundance: NA; j_gene: TRBJ2-6; CDR3aa: CASSLSRSGANVLTF; CDR3nt: TGTGCCAGCAGCTTATCCCGGTCCGGGGCCAACGTCCTGACTTTC
d_gene: NA; v_gene: TRBV2; abundance: NA; j_gene: TRBJ1-5; CDR3aa: CASSGYLANQPQHF; CDR3nt: TGTGCCAGCAGTGGGTATCTAGCAAATCAGCCCCAGCATTTT
d_gene: NA; v_gene: TRBV15; abundance: NA; j_gene: TRBJ2-7; CDR3aa: CATSRERGFGNEQYF; CDR3nt: TGTGCCACCAGCAGAGAGCGGGGCTTTGGCAACGAGCAGTACTTC
d_gene: TRBD2; v_gene: TRBV7-8; abundance: NA; j_gene: TRBJ2-7; CDR3aa: CASSPGGDEQYF; CDR3nt: TGTGCCAGCTCCCCGGGAGGCGACGAGCAGTACTTC
d_gene: NA; v_gene: TRBV3-1; abundance: NA; j_gene: TRBJ2-3; CDR3aa: CASSKQTGFDTQYF; CDR3nt: TGTGCCAGCAGCAAACAGACGGGATTCGATACGCAGTATTTT
d_gene: TRBD1; v_gene: TRBV6-5; abundance: NA; j_gene: TRBJ2-2; CDR3aa: CASSYSSEQGFTGELFF; CDR3nt: TGTGCCAGCAGTTACTCATCGGAACAGGGGTTCACCGGGGAGCTGTTTTTT
d_gene: NA; v_gene: TRBV29-1; abundance: NA; j_gene: TRBJ1-1; CDR3aa: CSVDPSGTEAFF; CDR3nt: TGCAGCGTTGACCCCTCGGGGACTGAAGCTTTCTTT
d_gene: NA; v_gene: TRBV29-1; abundance: NA; j_gene: TRBJ2-1; CDR3aa: CSVDEGRGSYNEQFF; CDR3nt: TGCAGCGTGGATGAGGGCAGGGGATCCTACAATGAGCAGTTCTTC
d_gene: NA; v_gene: TRBV30; abundance: NA; j_gene: TRBJ1-6; CDR3aa: CAWRDYREVGPPLHF; CDR3nt: TGTGCCTGGAGAGACTACAGGGAGGTGGGTCCACCCCTCCACTTT
d_gene: TRBD1; v_gene: TRBV7-2; abundance: NA; j_gene: TRBJ2-5; CDR3aa: CASSDAGTGLWETQYF; CDR3nt: TGTGCCAGCAGCGATGCCGGGACAGGGCTCTGGGAGACCCAGTACTTC
d_gene: TRBD1; v_gene: TRBV7-9; abundance: NA; j_gene: TRBJ1-2; CDR3aa: CASSASFRGLSYGYTF; CDR3nt: TGTGCCAGCAGCGCGTCCTTCAGGGGGCTCAGCTATGGCTACACCTTC
d_gene: TRBD2; v_gene: TRBV9; abundance: NA; j_gene: TRBJ2-1; CDR3aa: CASSGGGSSYNEQFF; CDR3nt: TGTGCCAGCAGCGGGGGGGGGAGCTCCTACAATGAGCAGTTCTTC
d_gene: NA; v_gene: TRBV7-9; abundance: NA; j_gene: TRBJ1-2; CDR3aa: CASSLGEAFYGYTF; CDR3nt: TGTGCCAGCAGCTTGGGGGAGGCGTTCTATGGCTACACCTTC
d_gene: NA; v_gene: TRBV20-1; abundance: NA; j_gene: TRBJ1-3; CDR3aa: CSAGGSSGNTIYF; CDR3nt: TGCAGTGCGGGGGGGAGCTCTGGAAACACCATATATTTT
d_gene: TRBD1; v_gene: TRBV20-1; abundance: NA; j_gene: TRBJ2-1; CDR3aa: CSATRTGSYNEQFF; CDR3nt: TGCAGTGCTACGCGGACAGGATCCTACAATGAGCAGTTCTTC
d_gene: NA; v_gene: TRBV20-1; abundance: NA; j_gene: TRBJ1-5; CDR3aa: CSARGQEEQPQHF; CDR3nt: TGCAGTGCTAGAGGACAGGAGGAACAGCCCCAGCATTTT
d_gene: NA; v_gene: TRBV7-9; abundance: NA; j_gene: TRBJ2-7; CDR3aa: CASSSPTLPHEQYF; CDR3nt: TGTGCCAGCAGCTCCCCGACCCTTCCCCACGAGCAGTACTTC
d_gene: TRBD2; v_gene: TRBV20-1; abundance: once; j_gene: TRBJ2-1; CDR3aa: CSAGTSGSNEQFF; CDR3nt: TGCAGTGCTGGGACTAGCGGGTCCAATGAGCAGTTCTTC
d_gene: NA; v_gene: TRBV11-2; abundance: NA; j_gene: TRBJ2-5; CDR3aa: CASSLGRRWETQYF; CDR3nt: TGTGCCAGCAGCTTAGGGAGGAGGTGGGAGACCCAGTACTTC
d_gene: NA; v_gene: TRBV7-9; abundance: NA; j_gene: TRBJ1-1; CDR3aa: CASRTDRNTEAFF; CDR3nt: TGTGCCAGCAGAACTGACAGGAACACTGAAGCTTTCTTT
d_gene: NA; v_gene: TRBV18; abundance: once; j_gene: TRBJ2-5; CDR3aa: CASSPSVDSQETQYF; CDR3nt: TGTGCCAGCTCACCATCAGTAGACAGTCAAGAGACCCAGTACTTC
d_gene: NA; v_gene: TRBV28; abundance: few; j_gene: TRBJ2-5; CDR3aa: CASSLWGIQETQYF; CDR3nt: TGTGCCAGCAGTTTATGGGGGATTCAAGAGACCCAGTACTTC
d_gene: NA; v_gene: TRBV20-1; abundance: NA; j_gene: TRBJ2-5; CDR3aa: CSAMSGQQETQYF; CDR3nt: TGCAGTGCTATGTCAGGACAGCAAGAGACCCAGTACTTC
d_gene: NA; v_gene: TRBV9; abundance: NA; j_gene: TRBJ2-1; CDR3aa: CASSLRQTSYNEQFF; CDR3nt: TGTGCCAGCAGCTTAAGACAGACTTCCTACAATGAGCAGTTCTTC
d_gene: NA; v_gene: TRBV15; abundance: once; j_gene: TRBJ1-6; CDR3aa: CATSRVAGDNSPLHF; CDR3nt: TGTGCCACCAGCAGAGTGGCCGGTGATAATTCACCCCTCCACTTT
d_gene: TRBD2; v_gene: TRBV2; abundance: NA; j_gene: TRBJ2-3; CDR3aa: CASSDGAGLGADTQYF; CDR3nt: TGTGCCAGCAGTGATGGGGCAGGACTAGGGGCAGATACGCAGTATTTT
d_gene: TRBD2; v_gene: TRBV7-9; abundance: NA; j_gene: TRBJ2-1; CDR3aa: CASSTSGGLGEQFF; CDR3nt: TGTGCCAGCAGCACTAGCGGGGGGCTAGGTGAGCAGTTCTTC
d_gene: TRBD2; v_gene: TRBV29-1; abundance: NA; j_gene: TRBJ2-1; CDR3aa: CSVGGSGANEQFF; CDR3nt: TGCAGCGTTGGGGGGAGCGGGGCCAATGAGCAGTTCTTC
d_gene: TRBD1; v_gene: TRBV15; abundance: NA; j_gene: TRBJ2-7; CDR3aa: CATSRALQGQTYEQYF; CDR3nt: TGTGCCACCAGCAGAGCCCTTCAGGGACAGACCTACGAGCAGTACTTC
d_gene: NA; v_gene: TRBV29-1; abundance: NA; j_gene: TRBJ1-2; CDR3aa: CSVKNEEGGYTF; CDR3nt: TGCAGCGTCAAAAATGAGGAAGGTGGCTACACCTTC
d_gene: TRBD2; v_gene: TRBV3-1; abundance: NA; j_gene: TRBJ2-3; CDR3aa: CASSQGTAGGPRDTQYF; CDR3nt: TGTGCCAGCAGCCAGGGTACGGCGGGGGGGCCTAGAGATACGCAGTATTTT
d_gene: TRBD1; v_gene: TRBV3-1; abundance: NA; j_gene: TRBJ1-5; CDR3aa: CASSQDLGQGGQPQHF; CDR3nt: TGTGCCAGCAGCCAAGACCTGGGACAGGGCGGTCAGCCCCAGCATTTT
d_gene: NA; v_gene: TRBV2; abundance: NA; j_gene: TRBJ1-5; CDR3aa: CASSDSSRGGGQPQHF; CDR3nt: TGTGCCAGCAGTGATTCATCCCGGGGCGGAGGGCAGCCCCAGCATTTT
d_gene: NA; v_gene: TRBV27; abundance: NA; j_gene: TRBJ2-7; CDR3aa: CASSYGGPSGYEQYF; CDR3nt: TGTGCCAGCAGTTACGGGGGACCCTCGGGATACGAGCAGTACTTC
d_gene: NA; v_gene: TRBV5-1; abundance: NA; j_gene: TRBJ2-7; CDR3aa: CASSLVPGRPYEQYF; CDR3nt: TGCGCCAGCAGCTTGGTTCCGGGGAGGCCCTACGAGCAGTACTTC
d_gene: NA; v_gene: TRBV2; abundance: NA; j_gene: TRBJ2-7; CDR3aa: CASRDIDYEQYF; CDR3nt: TGTGCCAGCAGGGACATCGACTACGAGCAGTACTTC
d_gene: NA; v_gene: TRBV9; abundance: NA; j_gene: TRBJ1-2; CDR3aa: CASSPGNGYTF; CDR3nt: TGTGCCAGCAGTCCCGGGAATGGCTACACCTTC
d_gene: NA; v_gene: TRBV20-1; abundance: NA; j_gene: TRBJ2-2; CDR3aa: CSARARQSGELFF; CDR3nt: TGCAGTGCTAGGGCCAGACAGTCCGGGGAGCTGTTTTTT
d_gene: NA; v_gene: TRBV12-3/TRBV12-4; abundance: NA; j_gene: TRBJ2-4; CDR3aa: CASRSTGITAKNIQYF; CDR3nt: TGTGCCAGCAGGTCTACAGGGATCACGGCCAAAAACATTCAGTACTTC
d_gene: TRBD2; v_gene: TRBV7-2; abundance: once; j_gene: TRBJ2-3; CDR3aa: CASSLERGNTDTQYF; CDR3nt: TGTGCCAGCAGCTTAGAGCGGGGGAACACAGATACGCAGTATTTT
d_gene: NA; v_gene: TRBV2; abundance: NA; j_gene: TRBJ2-1; CDR3aa: CASSGGAPAEQFF; CDR3nt: TGTGCCAGCAGCGGCGGGGCCCCCGCTGAGCAGTTCTTC
d_gene: TRBD1; v_gene: TRBV9; abundance: NA; j_gene: TRBJ1-1; CDR3aa: CASSTPGQGNTEAFF; CDR3nt: TGTGCCAGCAGCACCCCGGGACAGGGGAACACTGAAGCTTTCTTT
d_gene: NA; v_gene: TRBV7-9; abundance: NA; j_gene: TRBJ1-2; CDR3aa: CASSLDGGGYTF; CDR3nt: TGTGCCAGCAGCTTAGACGGAGGAGGCTACACCTTC